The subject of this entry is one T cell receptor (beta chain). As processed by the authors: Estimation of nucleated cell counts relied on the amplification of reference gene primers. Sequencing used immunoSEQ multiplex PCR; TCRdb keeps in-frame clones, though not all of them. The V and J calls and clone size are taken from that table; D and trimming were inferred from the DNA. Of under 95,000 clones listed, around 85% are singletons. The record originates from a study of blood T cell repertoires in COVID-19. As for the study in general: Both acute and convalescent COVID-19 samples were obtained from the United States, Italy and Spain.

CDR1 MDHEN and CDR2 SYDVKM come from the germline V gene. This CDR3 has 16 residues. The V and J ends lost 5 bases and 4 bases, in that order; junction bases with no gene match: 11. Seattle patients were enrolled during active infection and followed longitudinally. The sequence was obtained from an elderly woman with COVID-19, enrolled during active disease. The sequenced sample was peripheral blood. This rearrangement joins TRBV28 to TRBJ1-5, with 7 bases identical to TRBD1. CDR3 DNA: TGTGCCAGCAGTCCGAGAACACAGGGGCCGAATCAGCCCCAGCATTTT. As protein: CASSPRTQGPNQPQHF.